This T cell receptor beta chain is from a study of blood T cells in healthy people across ages (dated by TCRdb to about 2015). For the wider study: In model experiments, roughly one uniquely barcoded TCR beta cDNA molecule per two T cells was captured by template switching. The study measured age-related changes in TCR beta repertoire diversity using deep sequencing normalized with unique cDNA molecular identifiers. Four age groups were formed from the donors: young (average approximately 17 years), middle-aged (roughly 38), aged (around 62) and long-lived (roughly 88). For two donors (one aged 18 to 30 and one aged 80 or older), the study analyzed two additional independent replicas of 1 million unique cDNA reads from the same blood draw.

The CDR3 has 18 amino acids, counting the end cysteine and phenylalanine. The sequence is cut down to CDR3 DNA, 54 bases in frame from base 1. The junction shows trimming of 0 bases on V and 2 bases on J, and the gene matches do not reach 14 bases of it. The germline V gene (reference sequence) supplies CDR1 DFQATT and CDR2 SNEGSKA. What the authors observed across the whole study: Because profiling used bulk unsorted PBMCs, naive and antigen-experienced compartments could not be compared conclusively. Total diversity estimates from one million sequenced T cells were considered lower bounds and underestimates. Compared with the aged group, the long-lived group had more naive CD4+ T cells, fewer expanded clones and increased TCR diversity, suggesting age selection. Because donor CMV infection status was unknown, age-related changes in expanded clonotypes were potentially confounded. Observed TCR beta diversity per million T cells fell roughly linearly with age, and a significant reduction was already apparent by age around 40. Observed TCR beta diversity correlated strongly with the percentage of naive T cells measured by flow cytometry.

The library was prepared using 5' RACE. Sequencing was performed on an Illumina HiSeq 2500. The second PCR ran for roughly 7 to 11 cycles and used a J-beta primer mix along with a sample-barcoded 5' primer. A template-switch 5' adaptor carrying 12 random nucleotides introduced a unique molecular identifier onto each TCR beta cDNA molecule. Each sample yielded at least 3 million CDR3-containing paired-end reads. First-strand cDNA was synthesized from all RNA with the Mint cDNA synthesis kit, primed by a TRBC-specific oligonucleotide. All cDNA was treated with uracil-DNA glycosylase and then went through a first 18-cycle PCR with the universal primers M1SS and BC2_uni_R. The authors' analysis ran thus. Each sample was normalized by randomly selecting 1 million high-quality reads, each carrying a distinct molecular identifier. Reads with shared molecular identifiers were discarded instead of being binned into consensus sequences. MiTCR, set to a Q25 quality threshold and the strictest error-elimination algorithm, was used for CDR3 identification, clonotype clustering and error correction. A nonparametric unseen species model with Euler transformation was used to estimate a lower bound on total TCR beta diversity. The public sequencing data were trimmed at Q25 with fastp and processed into clonotypes with MiXCR by TCRdb, which kept only in-frame beta chains. Rows with one shared CDR3 protein collapse into an entry with the most common genes and DNA. For this entry, the V and J calls and clone size follow TCRdb and not the study's own pipeline. In this sample the table shows 800,000 to 950,000 distinct CDR3 sequences, under 35% of which occur a single time. The ten biggest clones cover approximately 10% of the sample.

Systemically healthy Caucasian individuals from Russia, around 39 in total and aged roughly 6 to 100 years, were included as donors. Ten milliliters of peripheral blood were drawn from each donor into EDTA-treated Vacutainer tubes. PBMCs were isolated by Ficoll-Paque density-gradient centrifugation, with at least 6 million obtained per sample. Trizol reagent was used to extract total RNA from the PBMCs, yielding at least 6 micrograms per sample. For every donor, flow cytometry on a PBMC aliquot measured the percentage of naive CD45RAhigh/CD27high T cells. This clonotype came up a few times. Its antigen remains undetermined. No quality values exist for individual bases; no much larger clone is one base distant. These sequences were also reported in another study, on T cells of mothers and their children. As the second publication notes: Nine systemically healthy Caucasian individuals served as donors, namely three mothers together with their six children. cDNA synthesis used all of the extracted RNA, with 1.5 ug of RNA in each 15 ul reaction. In the second PCR, the M1S primer introduced both the sample barcodes and 2-4 random nucleotides. Over 9.5 million TCR beta CDR3 reads were obtained for each mother, and approximately 3.2 million reads were obtained for each child. Thymic selection shapes the output of TCR recombination in a similar way in related and unrelated pairs, and inherited differences have a minor effect. Normalized repertoire overlap was always found to be slightly, but never significantly, higher in related mother-child pairs than in unrelated mother-child pairs. No persistent microchimeric T cell clones were found, with a detection sensitivity of 80 to 100 clones per million clonotypes. The study used deep NGS to compare TCR beta repertoires of mothers and children, seeking features distinguishing related mother-child pairs from unrelated individuals. On average, the children were approximately 11 +/- 4 years old, while the mothers were roughly 40 +/- 4 years old. Libraries were sequenced on Illumina HiSeq 2000 with 100+100 nt paired-end reads after adapter ligation with NEBNext reagents. Mother and child libraries were prepared a month apart and sequenced in separate runs to prevent cross-contamination. For each donor, between about 450,000 and 2,300,000 distinct TCR beta clonotypes were identified. Naive TCR beta clonotypes were estimated from low-frequency clonotypes matched to each donor's FACS-determined naive share, without sorting.

The receptor was isolated from a woman aged 40 to 49 in good health. This chain is built from TRBV20-1 and TRBJ2-3; 7 central nucleotides agree with TRBD2. Sample: blood. The bases read TGCAGTGCTAGAGATGCCGGCGGGGGTGGACCTTACACAGATACGCAGTATTTT. This encodes CSARDAGGGGPYTDTQYF.